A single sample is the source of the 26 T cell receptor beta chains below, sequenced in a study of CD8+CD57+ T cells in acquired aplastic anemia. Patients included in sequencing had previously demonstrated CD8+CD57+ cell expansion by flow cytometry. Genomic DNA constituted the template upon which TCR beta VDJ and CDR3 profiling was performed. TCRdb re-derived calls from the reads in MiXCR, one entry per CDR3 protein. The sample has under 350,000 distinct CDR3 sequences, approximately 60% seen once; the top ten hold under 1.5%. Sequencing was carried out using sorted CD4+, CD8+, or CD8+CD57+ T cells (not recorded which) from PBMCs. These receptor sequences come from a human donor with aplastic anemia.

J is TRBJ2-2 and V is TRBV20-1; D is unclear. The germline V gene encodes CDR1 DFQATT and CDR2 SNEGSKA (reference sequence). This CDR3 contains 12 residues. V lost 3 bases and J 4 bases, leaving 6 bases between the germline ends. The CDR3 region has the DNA TGCAGTGCTAGCTCGGGCACCGGGGAGCTGTTTTTT. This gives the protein CSASSGTGELFF.

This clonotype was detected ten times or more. The CDR3 loop is CASSPNGLAGTNIQYF. DNA of the CDR3: TGCGCCAGCAGCCCGAACGGACTAGCGGGCACTAACATTCAGTACTTC. V is TRBV5-1 and J is TRBJ2-4, with 11 bases fitting TRBD2. Germline CDR1 and CDR2: SGHRS and YFSETQ. The CDR3 runs to 16 residues. Trimming removed 4 bases from V and 7 bases from J; junction bases left unmatched: 10.

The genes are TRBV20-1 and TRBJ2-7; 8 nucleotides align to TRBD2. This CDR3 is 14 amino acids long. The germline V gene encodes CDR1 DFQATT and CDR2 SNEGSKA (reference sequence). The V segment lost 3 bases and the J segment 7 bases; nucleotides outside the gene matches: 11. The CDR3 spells CSASRAGGPGEQYF. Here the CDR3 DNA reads TGCAGTGCTAGTAGGGCGGGAGGTCCAGGGGAGCAGTACTTC.

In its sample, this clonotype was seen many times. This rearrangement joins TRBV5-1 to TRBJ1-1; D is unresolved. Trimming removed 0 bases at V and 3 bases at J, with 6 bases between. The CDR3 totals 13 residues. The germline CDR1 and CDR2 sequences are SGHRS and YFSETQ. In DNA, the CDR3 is TGCGCCAGCAGCTTGGGTTGGGACACTGAAGCTTTCTTT. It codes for CASSLGWDTEAFF.

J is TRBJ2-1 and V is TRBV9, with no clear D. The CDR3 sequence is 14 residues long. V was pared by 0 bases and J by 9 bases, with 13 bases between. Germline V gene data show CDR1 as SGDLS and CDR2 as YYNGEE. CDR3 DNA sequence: TGTGCCAGCAGCGTAGGGGGTAGCCTGGGTGAGCAGTTCTTC. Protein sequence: CASSVGGSLGEQFF.

Here the CDR3 reads CASSVRGGSNQPQHF. The CDR3 nucleotides are TGTGCCAGCAGTGTACGGGGGGGTAGCAATCAGCCCCAGCATTTT. This chain connects TRBV2 to TRBJ1-5, with TRBD1 as a possible D gene (5 bases). V was pared by 4 bases and J by 0 bases, with 10 bases between. The germline V gene encodes CDR1 SNHLY and CDR2 FYNNEI. The CDR3 consists of 15 residues.

This CDR3 is CASSPRPHRGSDEQYF. DNA of the CDR3: TGTGCCAGCAGCCCTCGACCCCACAGGGGTTCGGATGAGCAGTACTTC. This chain connects TRBV4-2 to TRBJ2-7; 7 bases are shared with TRBD1. This CDR3 is built from 16 residues. Germline CDR1 reads LGHNA; CDR2 reads YNFKEQ. The junction had 16 bases not matched to a gene; V was cut back by 4 bases and J by 7 bases.

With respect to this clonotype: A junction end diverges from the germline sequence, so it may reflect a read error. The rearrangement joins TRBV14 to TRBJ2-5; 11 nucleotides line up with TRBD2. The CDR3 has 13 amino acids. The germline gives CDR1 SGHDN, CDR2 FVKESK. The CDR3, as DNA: TGTGCCAGCAGCCAATCACTCGGGGGACTAGCGGCCTTC. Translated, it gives CASSQSLGGLAAF.

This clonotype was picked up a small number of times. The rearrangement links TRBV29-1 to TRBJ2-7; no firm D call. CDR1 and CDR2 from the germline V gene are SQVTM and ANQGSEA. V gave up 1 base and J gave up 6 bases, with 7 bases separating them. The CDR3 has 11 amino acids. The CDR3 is CSVEVRGEQYF. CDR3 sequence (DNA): TGCAGCGTTGAAGTCAGAGGCGAGCAGTACTTC.

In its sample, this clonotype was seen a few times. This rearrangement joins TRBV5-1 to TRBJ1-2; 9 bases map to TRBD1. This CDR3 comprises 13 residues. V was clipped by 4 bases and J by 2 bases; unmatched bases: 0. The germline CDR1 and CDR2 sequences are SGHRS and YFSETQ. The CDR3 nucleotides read TGCGCCAGCAGCGGACAGGGGAACTATGGCTACACCTTC. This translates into CASSGQGNYGYTF.

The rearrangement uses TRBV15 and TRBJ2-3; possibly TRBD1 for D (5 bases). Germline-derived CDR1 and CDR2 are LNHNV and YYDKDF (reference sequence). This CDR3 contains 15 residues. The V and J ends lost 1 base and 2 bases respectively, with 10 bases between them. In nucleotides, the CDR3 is TGTGCCACCAGCAGAGGGCAGGGTAACACAGATACGCAGTATTTT. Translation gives CATSRGQGNTDTQYF.

The CDR3 loop is CASRIGLAGDNEQFF. The DNA of the CDR3 is TGTGCCAGCAGGATCGGACTAGCGGGGGACAATGAGCAGTTCTTC. The chain carries TRBV10-3 and TRBJ2-1; 13 nucleotides match TRBD2. Per the germline V gene, CDR1 is ENHRY and CDR2 is SYGVKD. The ends lost 10 bases at V and 5 bases at J; junction bases unmatched: 8. CDR3 length equals 15 residues.

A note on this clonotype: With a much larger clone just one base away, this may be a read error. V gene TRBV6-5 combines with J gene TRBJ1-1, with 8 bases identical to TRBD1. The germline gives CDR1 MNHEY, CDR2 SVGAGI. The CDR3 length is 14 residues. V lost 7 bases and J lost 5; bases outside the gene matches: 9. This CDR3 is CASISRGRGTEAFF. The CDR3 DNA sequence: TGTGCCAGCATTAGCAGGGGGCGCGGTACTGAAGCTTTCTTT.

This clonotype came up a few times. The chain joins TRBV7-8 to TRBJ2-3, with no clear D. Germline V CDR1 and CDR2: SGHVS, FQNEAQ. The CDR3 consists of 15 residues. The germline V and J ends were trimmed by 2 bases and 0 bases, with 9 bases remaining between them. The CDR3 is CASSLHLPSTDTQYF. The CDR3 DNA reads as TGTGCCAGCAGCTTACATCTACCAAGCACAGATACGCAGTATTTT.

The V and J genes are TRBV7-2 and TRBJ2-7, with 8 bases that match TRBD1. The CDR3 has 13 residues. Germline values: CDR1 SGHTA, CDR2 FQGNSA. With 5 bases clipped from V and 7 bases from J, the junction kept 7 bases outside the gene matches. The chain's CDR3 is CASSQGASGEQYF. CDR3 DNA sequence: TGTGCCAGCAGCCAGGGGGCTTCGGGTGAGCAGTACTTC.

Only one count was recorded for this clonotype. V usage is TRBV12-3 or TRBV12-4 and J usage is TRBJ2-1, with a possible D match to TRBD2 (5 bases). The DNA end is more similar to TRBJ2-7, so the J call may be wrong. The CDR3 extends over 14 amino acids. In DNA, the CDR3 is TGTGCCAGCAGTTTAGGAGGGCTTCGGAACGAGCAGTACTTC. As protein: CASSLGGLRNEQYF.

CDR3 region: CASSLPSPQPEAFF. CDR3 nucleotide sequence: TGTGCCAGCAGCTTACCATCTCCCCAGCCTGAAGCTTTCTTT. This chain connects TRBV5-5 to TRBJ1-1; D remains ambiguous. V lost 2 bases and J lost 6, with 14 bases in between. Germline V gene lookup returns CDR1 SGHKS and CDR2 YYEKEE (reference sequence). The length of the CDR3 is 14 residues.

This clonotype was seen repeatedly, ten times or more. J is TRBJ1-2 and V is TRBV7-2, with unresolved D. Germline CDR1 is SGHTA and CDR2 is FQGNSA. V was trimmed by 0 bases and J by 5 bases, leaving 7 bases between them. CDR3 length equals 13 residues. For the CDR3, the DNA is TGTGCCAGCAGCTTAGCGGGGATTTATGGCTACACCTTC. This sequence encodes CASSLAGIYGYTF. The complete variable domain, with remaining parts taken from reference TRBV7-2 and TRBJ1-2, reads GAGVSQSPSNKVTEKGKDVELRCDPISGHTALYWYRQSLGQGLEFLIYFQGNSAPDKSGLPSDRFSAERTGGSVSTLTIQRTQQEDSAVYLCASSLAGIYGYTFGSGTRLTVV.

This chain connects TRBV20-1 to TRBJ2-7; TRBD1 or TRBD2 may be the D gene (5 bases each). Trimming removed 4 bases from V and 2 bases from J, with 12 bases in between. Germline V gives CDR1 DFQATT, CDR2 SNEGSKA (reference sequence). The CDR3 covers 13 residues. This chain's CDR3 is CSATGPEPYEQYF. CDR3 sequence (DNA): TGCAGTGCTACGGGACCCGAGCCCTACGAGCAGTACTTC.

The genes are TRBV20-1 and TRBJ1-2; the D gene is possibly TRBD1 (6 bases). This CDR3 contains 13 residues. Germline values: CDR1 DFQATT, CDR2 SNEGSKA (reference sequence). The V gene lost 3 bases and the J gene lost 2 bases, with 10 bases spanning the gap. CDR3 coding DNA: TGCAGTGCTAGCCTCGGACAGAACTATGGCTACACCTTC. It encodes CSASLGQNYGYTF.

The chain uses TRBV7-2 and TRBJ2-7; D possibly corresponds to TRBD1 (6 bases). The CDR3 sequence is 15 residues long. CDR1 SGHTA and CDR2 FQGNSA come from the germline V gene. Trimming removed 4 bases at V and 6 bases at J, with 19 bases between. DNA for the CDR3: TGTGCCAGCAGCTCAAAACAGGGTTCTTACTCCGAGCAGTACTTC. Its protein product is CASSSKQGSYSEQYF.

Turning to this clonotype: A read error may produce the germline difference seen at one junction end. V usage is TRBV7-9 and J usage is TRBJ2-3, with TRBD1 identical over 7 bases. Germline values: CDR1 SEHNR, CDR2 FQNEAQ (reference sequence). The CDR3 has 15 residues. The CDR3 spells CASRLVKGAADTQYF. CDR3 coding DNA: TGTGCCAGCAGATTAGTTAAGGGGGCCGCAGATACGCAGTATTTT.

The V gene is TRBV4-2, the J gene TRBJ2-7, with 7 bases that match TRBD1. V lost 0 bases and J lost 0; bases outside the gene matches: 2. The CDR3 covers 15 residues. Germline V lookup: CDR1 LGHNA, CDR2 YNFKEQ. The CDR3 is CASSQDRQGSYEQYF. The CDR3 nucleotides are TGTGCCAGCAGCCAAGACCGACAGGGCTCCTACGAGCAGTACTTC.

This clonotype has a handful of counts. This CDR3 is CASSVLPGQGASGELFF. The CDR3 region has the DNA TGTGCCAGCAGCGTTCTACCGGGACAGGGGGCATCCGGGGAGCTGTTTTTT. The genes are TRBV9 and TRBJ2-2; 12 nucleotides match TRBD1. There are 17 residues in the CDR3. V lost 2 bases, J lost 6 bases, and 8 bases stayed unmatched. CDR1 and CDR2 from the germline V gene are SGDLS and YYNGEE. The full variable domain, rest sourced from reference TRBV9 and TRBJ2-2, is DSGVTQTPKHLITATGQRVTLRCSPRSGDLSVYWYQQSLDQGLQFLIQYYNGEERAKGNILERFSAQQFPDLHSELNLSSLELGDSALYFCASSVLPGQGASGELFFGEGSRLTVL.

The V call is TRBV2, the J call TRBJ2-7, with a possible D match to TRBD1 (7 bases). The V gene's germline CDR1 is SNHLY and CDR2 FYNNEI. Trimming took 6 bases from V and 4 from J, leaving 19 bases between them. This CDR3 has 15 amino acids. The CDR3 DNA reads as TGTGCCAGCAGCCACGGGGGACAGACCTCTTACGAGCAGTACTTC. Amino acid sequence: CASSHGGQTSYEQYF.

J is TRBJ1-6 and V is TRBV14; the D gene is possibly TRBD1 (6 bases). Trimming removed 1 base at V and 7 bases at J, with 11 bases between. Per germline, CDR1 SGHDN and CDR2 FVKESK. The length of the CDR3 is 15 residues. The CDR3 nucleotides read TGTGCCAGCAGCCAAGTAACAGGGAGCAATTCACCCCTCCACTTT. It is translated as CASSQVTGSNSPLHF. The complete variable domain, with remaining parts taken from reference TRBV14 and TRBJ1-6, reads EAGVTQFPSHSVIEKGQTVTLRCDPISGHDNLYWYRRVMGKEIKFLLHFVKESKQDESGMPNNRFLAERTGGTYSTLKVQPAELEDSGVYFCASSQVTGSNSPLHFGNGTRLTVT.